The T cell receptor (beta chain) described here comes from a study of CD8 T cells in ankylosing spondylitis. Study-wide findings and caveats: The authors reported significant enrichment of disease-linked clones in matched ankylosing spondylitis synovial fluid. What seemed typical of ankylosing spondylitis blood was a TCR beta motif built from 7 or 8 highly homologous variants.

This clonotype was counted at least ten times. Its antigen is still unknown. Looked up from germline, CDR1 is LGHNA and CDR2 is YSLEER. V was trimmed by 0 bases and J by 7 bases, leaving 16 bases between them. This CDR3 is built from 16 residues. Using quantitative 5'-RACE with molecular barcodes, the authors made TCR beta libraries. One entry per CDR3 protein results from TCRdb running MiXCR on the 5' RACE reads. The data contain more than 650,000 distinct CDR3 sequences, around 11% of them singletons. The chain combines TRBV4-3 with TRBJ1-5; a weak D match, TRBD1 (5 bases). The sequenced sample was blood, either unsorted or a sorted T cell fraction (not recorded which). The source of this sequence is a male donor with ankylosing spondylitis. CDR3 loop: CASSQDVGMGRQPQHF. The CDR3 region has the DNA TGCGCCAGCAGCCAAGACGTCGGGATGGGACGCCAGCCCCAGCATTTT.